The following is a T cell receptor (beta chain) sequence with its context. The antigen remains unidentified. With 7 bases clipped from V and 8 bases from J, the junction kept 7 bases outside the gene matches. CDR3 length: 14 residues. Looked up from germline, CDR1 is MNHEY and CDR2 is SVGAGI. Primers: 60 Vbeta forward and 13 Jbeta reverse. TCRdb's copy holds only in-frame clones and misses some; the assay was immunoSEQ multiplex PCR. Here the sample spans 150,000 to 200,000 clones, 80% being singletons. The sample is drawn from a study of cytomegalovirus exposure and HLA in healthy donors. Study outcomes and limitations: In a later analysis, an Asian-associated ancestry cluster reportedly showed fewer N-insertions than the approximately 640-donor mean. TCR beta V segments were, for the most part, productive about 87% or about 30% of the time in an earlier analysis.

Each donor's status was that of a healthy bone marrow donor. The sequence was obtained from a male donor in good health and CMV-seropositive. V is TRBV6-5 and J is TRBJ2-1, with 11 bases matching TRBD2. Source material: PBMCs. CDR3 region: CASTPSGRTYEQFF. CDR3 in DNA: TGTGCCAGCACGCCTAGCGGGAGGACCTATGAGCAGTTCTTC.